The 27 T cell receptor beta chains reported below all come from one sample, sequenced in a study of blood T cell repertoires in COVID-19. Method: immunoSEQ multiplex PCR; TCRdb's copy keeps in-frame clones and lacks some. Here the sample spans under 350,000 clones, roughly 91% being singletons. The sequenced material came from peripheral blood. The source of these receptors is a man in his forties with acute or convalescent COVID-19.

This chain connects TRBV12-5 to TRBJ2-5, with a weak D call TRBD1 (5 bases). Trimming left V 6 bases short and J 5 bases short, with 16 bases between. This CDR3 has 14 amino acids. Germline CDR1 and CDR2: LGHNT and FRNRAP. The CDR3 is CASGRQIARETQYF. DNA of the CDR3: TGTGCTAGTGGCCGACAGATCGCGAGGGAGACCCAGTACTTC.

The J gene is TRBJ2-4, the V gene TRBV7-9, with 9 bases that match TRBD1. V gave up 5 bases and J gave up 10 bases; unmatched junction bases: 12. The CDR3 covers 15 residues. Germline CDR1 is SEHNR and CDR2 is FQNEAQ (reference sequence). CDR3 DNA sequence: TGTGCCAGCAGCCCAGTACAACAGGGGGCAGGGATTCAGTACTTC. Protein sequence: CASSPVQQGAGIQYF. Looking up the rest from reference TRBV7-9 and TRBJ2-4 gives the full variable domain: DTGVSQNPRHKITKRGQNVTFRCDPISEHNRLYWYRQTLGQGPEFLTYFQNEAQLEKSRLLSDRFSAERPKGSFSTLEIQRTEQGDSAMYLCASSPVQQGAGIQYFGAGTRLSVL.

The V gene is TRBV11-2, the J gene TRBJ2-3; 8 positions agree with TRBD1. This CDR3 region has 15 residues. The V and J ends lost 3 bases and 3 bases, in that order; junction bases with no gene match: 5. The germline gives CDR1 SGHAT, CDR2 FQNNGV. CDR3 DNA sequence: TGTGCCAGCAGCTTCAGGGGGCGCCGGACAGATACGCAGTATTTT. It codes for CASSFRGRRTDTQYF.

The chain's CDR3 is CASSSRQGRNSPLHF. The DNA for the CDR3 is TGTGCCAGCAGCTCTAGACAGGGGAGAAATTCACCCCTCCACTTT. The V call is TRBV7-9, the J call TRBJ1-6, with 8 bases fitting TRBD1. CDR3 length equals 15 residues. J gave up 7 bases and V 4 bases, and 6 bases lay outside the gene matches. CDR1 and CDR2 (germline): SEHNR, FQNEAQ (reference sequence).

The chain is built from TRBV9 and TRBJ2-1; D gene unclear. The CDR3 has 17 amino acids. Trimming removed 1 base at V and 4 bases at J, with 18 bases between. CDR1 and CDR2 (germline): SGDLS, YYNGEE. Here the CDR3 DNA reads TGTGCCAGCAGCGTAAACGAACAGCCGATATTTTACAATGAGCAGTTCTTC. Translated, it gives CASSVNEQPIFYNEQFF.

A remark on this clone: Different DNA sequences within this sample yield the same CDR3. V gene TRBV6-5 combines with J gene TRBJ1-2; D gene uncertain. Trimming removed 2 bases from V and 7 bases from J, with 11 bases in between. Germline lookup yields CDR1 MNHEY and CDR2 SVGAGI. CDR3 length: 13 amino acids. Here the CDR3 reads CASSYGGSGGYTF. In DNA, the CDR3 is TGTGCCAGCAGTTACGGAGGGTCGGGTGGCTACACCTTC.

This clone was counted a few times. The V and J genes are TRBV29-1 and TRBJ2-3; TRBD2 is a possible D gene (6 bases). There are 15 residues in the CDR3. Germline values: CDR1 SQVTM, CDR2 ANQGSEA. Trimming removed 6 bases at V and 2 bases at J, with 18 bases between. The CDR3 here is CSVVGLAGLTDTQYF. CDR3 bases: TGCAGCGTGGTGGGCTTGGCGGGGCTCACAGATACGCAGTATTTT.

The rearrangement links TRBV5-5 to TRBJ2-7; D gene ambiguous. Germline lookup yields CDR1 SGHKS and CDR2 YYEKEE (reference sequence). V was pared by 4 bases and J by 5 bases, with 16 bases between. The CDR3 consists of 14 residues. This CDR3 is CASSLGYENNEQYF. CDR3 nucleotide sequence: TGTGCCAGCAGCCTCGGGTATGAGAACAACGAGCAGTACTTC.

The J gene is TRBJ1-2, the V gene TRBV2, with 8 positions matching TRBD1. The CDR3 is made up of 12 amino acids. The V and J ends lost 4 bases and 7 bases, in that order; junction bases with no gene match: 2. Germline V lookup: CDR1 SNHLY, CDR2 FYNNEI. In DNA, the CDR3 is TGTGCCAGCAGTGCAGGGGGCCTTGGCTACACCTTC. This codes for CASSAGGLGYTF.

V and J are TRBV11-3 and TRBJ1-2; no clear D gene. This CDR3 region has 13 residues. V was cut by 5 bases and J by 7 bases, with 14 bases left in between. CDR1 and CDR2 (germline): SGHNT, YENEEA. The CDR3 spells CASSPTPLSGYTF. The CDR3 DNA sequence: TGTGCCAGCAGCCCGACACCCCTCTCTGGCTACACCTTC.

The V call is TRBV5-6, the J call TRBJ1-1; D is uncertain. The V gene lost 4 bases and the J gene lost 7 bases, with 11 bases spanning the gap. The CDR3 sequence is 12 residues long. Germline CDR1 reads SGHDT; CDR2 reads YYEEEE. The CDR3 DNA reads as TGTGCCAGCAGCGTGGACTTGGTTGAAGCTTTCTTT. The encoded protein is CASSVDLVEAFF. Combining the CDR3 with reference TRBV5-6 and TRBJ1-1 gives the whole variable domain DAGVTQSPTHLIKTRGQQVTLRCSPKSGHDTVSWYQQALGQGPQFIFQYYEEEERQRGNFPDRFSGHQFPNYSSELNVNALLLGDSALYLCASSVDLVEAFFGQGTRLTVV.

In its sample, this clone was seen once. This chain uses TRBV9 with TRBJ2-7; 7 bases are shared with TRBD1. V dropped 4 bases and J dropped 3; count of bases not matched to a gene: 7. This CDR3 has 14 residues. CDR1 is SGDLS, CDR2 YYNGEE, per germline. Here the CDR3 reads CASSLQGGGYEQYF. In DNA form, the CDR3 reads TGTGCCAGCAGCTTACAAGGGGGCGGCTACGAGCAGTACTTC.

The chain uses TRBV6-5 and TRBJ1-2; D perhaps matches TRBD1 (5 bases). The CDR3 runs 12 residues. Germline loops: CDR1 MNHEY, CDR2 SVGAGI. Trimming took 3 bases from V and 8 from J, leaving 10 bases between them. CDR3 DNA: TGTGCCAGCAGTTATTCAGGGCGCGGCTACACCTTC. As protein: CASSYSGRGYTF.

The chain uses TRBV6-1 and TRBJ1-2, with D hard to call. The V end lost 0 bases, the J end lost 4 bases, and 12 bases lay between the germline ends. The CDR3 has 15 residues. Per the germline V gene, CDR1 is MNHNS and CDR2 is SASEGT. As DNA, the CDR3 is TGTGCCAGCAGTGAAGCGGGAGGCACACCCTATGGCTACACCTTC. Protein sequence: CASSEAGGTPYGYTF.

This chain uses TRBV10-2 with TRBJ1-4, with D tentatively TRBD1 (5 bases). V was cut by 8 bases and J by 5 bases, with 12 bases left in between. The CDR3 length is 13 residues. The germline V gene has CDR1 WSHSY and CDR2 SAAADI. The CDR3 DNA follows: TGCGCCAGCCGAAGGGGCTTCAATGAAAAACTGTTTTTT. Amino acids: CASRRGFNEKLFF.

This clone was counted a single time. The chain couples TRBV27 to TRBJ1-2; D may be TRBD1 (6 bases). V was cut by 3 bases and J by 0 bases, with 11 bases left in between. The CDR3 is 15 residues long. Germline V lookup: CDR1 MNHEY, CDR2 SMNVEV (reference sequence). Written as DNA, the CDR3 is TGTGCCAGCAGTTTTACGACAGGAGCTAACTATGGCTACACCTTC. Encoded protein: CASSFTTGANYGYTF.

The genes are TRBV7-6 and TRBJ1-2; 9 bases map to TRBD1. Germline V gene sequence: CDR1 SGHVS, CDR2 FNYEAQ. This CDR3 region has 15 residues. The V gene end was trimmed by 3 bases and the J gene end by 6 bases; junction bases not matched to a gene: 8. The DNA of the CDR3 is TGTGCCAGCAGCTTTTATGGGGACAGGGACCATGGCTACACCTTC. Protein product: CASSFYGDRDHGYTF.

The chain has TRBV19 and TRBJ1-4, with no clear D. Trimming removed 3 bases at V and 8 bases at J, with 22 bases between. Germline CDR1 LNHDA, CDR2 SQIVND (reference sequence). CDR3 length equals 17 residues. The CDR3 DNA reads as TGTGCCAGTAGTATGGCGAAGAGGGTCGGGTATCGGGAAAAACTGTTTTTT. Residues: CASSMAKRVGYREKLFF.

Only one count was recorded for this clone. The rearrangement links TRBV5-6 to TRBJ1-1, with D possibly TRBD1 on 6 matching bases. This CDR3 contains 18 residues. Trimming stripped 4 bases from V and 0 bases from J, with 22 bases between. Germline V gives CDR1 SGHDT, CDR2 YYEEEE. The CDR3 loop is CASSPRWGTGIMNTEAFF. CDR3 bases: TGTGCCAGCAGCCCCCGGTGGGGTACAGGGATCATGAACACTGAAGCTTTCTTT.

The chain carries TRBV30 and TRBJ1-1; D remains ambiguous. Germline V CDR1 and CDR2: GTSNPN, SVGIG (reference sequence). Trimming took 1 base from V and 5 from J, leaving 11 bases between them. The CDR3 runs 13 residues. The CDR3 sequence is CAWSGLGETEAFF. CDR3 sequence (DNA): TGTGCCTGGAGTGGGCTCGGGGAGACTGAAGCTTTCTTT.

This clone is a singleton in its sample. The J gene is TRBJ1-5, the V gene TRBV7-6; 7 bases agree with TRBD1. Trimming removed 2 bases from V and 6 bases from J; junction bases left unmatched: 7. The germline CDR1 and CDR2 sequences are SGHVS and FNYEAQ. This CDR3 has 15 amino acids. Here the CDR3 DNA reads TGTGCCAGCAGCTTAACCGACAGGGTTGTTCAGCCCCAGCATTTT. It codes for CASSLTDRVVQPQHF. Complete variable domain (other parts from reference TRBV7-6 and TRBJ1-5): GAGVSQSPRYKVTKRGQDVALRCDPISGHVSLYWYRQALGQGPEFLTYFNYEAQQDKSGLPNDRFSAERPEGSISTLTIQRTEQRDSAMYRCASSLTDRVVQPQHFGDGTRLSIL.

This clone was picked up one time. V is TRBV3-1 (or the pseudogene TRBV3-2) and J is TRBJ2-7; D remains unclear. Germline loops: CDR1 LGHDT, CDR2 YNNKEL (reference sequence). The CDR3 spans 13 residues. The V gene lost 1 base and the J gene lost 2 bases, with 6 bases spanning the gap. This CDR3 reads CASSQAGTYEQYF. The CDR3 DNA sequence: TGTGCCAGCAGCCAAGCCGGTACCTACGAGCAGTACTTC.

There are a few counts of this clone. This chain uses TRBV7-8 with TRBJ2-7, with 13 bases aligning to TRBD2. The CDR3 contains 18 residues. The germline CDR1 and CDR2 sequences are SGHVS and FQNEAQ. V shed 5 bases, J shed 3 bases, and the junction held 13 bases outside the gene matches. In nucleotides, the CDR3 is TGTGCCAGCAGCCCGCATGACCGACTAGCGGGGGGATTCTACGAGCAGTACTTC. Translating it yields CASSPHDRLAGGFYEQYF.

This chain connects TRBV6-1 to TRBJ1-4; 7 nucleotides align to TRBD1. J lost 8 bases, V lost 2 bases, and 5 bases had no gene match. Germline V CDR1 and CDR2: MNHNS, SASEGT. CDR3 length: 14 residues. The CDR3 loop reads CASSELRGSEKLFF. CDR3 bases: TGTGCCAGCAGTGAACTCAGGGGGAGCGAAAAACTGTTTTTT.

The chain employs TRBV5-1 and TRBJ1-2; 7 bases map to TRBD1. CDR3 length: 13 residues. Trimming cost V 1 base and J 8 bases; bases outside gene matches: 5. The germline CDR1 and CDR2 sequences are SGHRS and YFSETQ. In DNA, the CDR3 is TGCGCCAGCAGCTTGACCCGAGGGGGCGGCTACACCTTC. Its translation: CASSLTRGGGYTF.

This clone has a single count. This chain uses TRBV7-9 with TRBJ2-7; D gene ambiguous. Per germline, CDR1 SEHNR and CDR2 FQNEAQ (reference sequence). The CDR3 has 13 residues. V was cut by 7 bases and J by 4 bases, with 14 bases left in between. In DNA form, the CDR3 reads TGTGCCAGCACCCCCGAGTTGTCTTACGAGCAGTACTTC. Protein: CASTPELSYEQYF. The full variable domain, completed using reference TRBV7-9 and TRBJ2-7, is DTGVSQNPRHKITKRGQNVTFRCDPISEHNRLYWYRQTLGQGPEFLTYFQNEAQLEKSRLLSDRFSAERPKGSFSTLEIQRTEQGDSAMYLCASTPELSYEQYFGPGTRLTVT.

This clone was observed once. This chain joins TRBV2 and TRBJ1-1; perhaps TRBD1 as D (6 bases). Between the trimmed V and J ends, which lost 7 bases and 2 bases, there was a span of 14 bases. Germline CDR1 SNHLY, CDR2 FYNNEI. The CDR3 loop spans 14 amino acids. This chain's CDR3 is CASTRQVSNTEAFF. The CDR3 DNA sequence: TGTGCCAGCACTCGACAGGTTTCAAACACTGAAGCTTTCTTT.